This record looks at one T cell receptor beta chain sequence and its context. Its cognate antigen is unknown. At one end the junction does not follow the germline gene, possibly because of a read error. cDNA serving as the sequencing template came from extracted, reverse transcribed RNA. TCRdb's table, derived via immunoSEQ multiplex PCR, lists solely in-frame clones and lacks some. The sample yields some 200,000 clones, 60% seen once. Specified treatment: oral pan-JAK inhibitor, 5-10 mg twice daily. Germline-derived CDR1 and CDR2 are SSHAT and FNYEAQ (reference sequence). This CDR3 spans 15 amino acids. This sample is drawn from a study of CD8+ T cells in alopecia areata. Study-level information: Twice daily, treated patients received 5 to 10 mg of oral tofacitinib. Broader study findings: Clonality was higher in lesional than normal scalp, especially in alopecia totalis/universalis. Clonality in the scalp and expanded CD8+ clones ranked among the top 100 were significantly decreased by tofacitinib. Resident alphabeta T-cell populations of normal skin are likewise subject to sequencing in scalp samples.

The sequencing here drew on CD4+ T cells sorted from blood, taken at week 4, from a patient treated with tofacitinib. The sequence came from a human donor with alopecia areata. The chain links TRBV7-7 to TRBJ2-1; 8 bases are a match to TRBD2. The CDR3 sequence: CASSLRRGGWNEQFF. CDR3 nucleotide sequence: TGTGCTAGCAGCTTAAGACGGGGGGGTTGGAATGAGCAGTTCTTC.